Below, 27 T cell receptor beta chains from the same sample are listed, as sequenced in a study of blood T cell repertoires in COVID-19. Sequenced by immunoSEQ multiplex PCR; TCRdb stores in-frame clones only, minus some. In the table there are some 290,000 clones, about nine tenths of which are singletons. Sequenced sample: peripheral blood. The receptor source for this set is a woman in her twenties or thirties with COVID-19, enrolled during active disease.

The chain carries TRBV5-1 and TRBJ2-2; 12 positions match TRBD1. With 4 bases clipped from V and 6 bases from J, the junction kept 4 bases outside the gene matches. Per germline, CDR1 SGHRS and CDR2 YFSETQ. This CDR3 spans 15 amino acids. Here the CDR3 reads CASSGTGGWSGELFF. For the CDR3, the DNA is TGCGCCAGCAGCGGGACAGGGGGCTGGTCCGGGGAGCTGTTTTTT.

The CDR3 loop reads CSVSPSGRTDTQYF. CDR3 DNA: TGCAGCGTGTCACCTAGCGGGAGGACAGATACGCAGTATTTT. The chain is built from TRBV29-1 and TRBJ2-3; 11 bases fit TRBD2. Unmatched junction bases numbered 5, after V lost 6 bases and J lost 3 bases. The CDR3 consists of 14 residues. Per germline, CDR1 SQVTM and CDR2 ANQGSEA.

CDR3 DNA: TGTGCCAGCAGCTTGGGACACCACATTCAGTACTTC. This encodes CASSLGHHIQYF. V usage is TRBV5-5 and J usage is TRBJ2-4; D not resolved. CDR1 SGHKS and CDR2 YYEKEE come from the germline V gene (reference sequence). The CDR3 runs to 12 residues. V was trimmed by 0 bases and J by 8 bases, leaving 6 bases between them. The entire variable domain, with the rest obtained from reference TRBV5-5 and TRBJ2-4, is as follows: DAGVTQSPTHLIKTRGQQVTLRCSPISGHKSVSWYQQVLGQGPQFIFQYYEKEERGRGNFPDRFSARQFPNYSSELNVNALLLGDSALYLCASSLGHHIQYFGAGTRLSVL.

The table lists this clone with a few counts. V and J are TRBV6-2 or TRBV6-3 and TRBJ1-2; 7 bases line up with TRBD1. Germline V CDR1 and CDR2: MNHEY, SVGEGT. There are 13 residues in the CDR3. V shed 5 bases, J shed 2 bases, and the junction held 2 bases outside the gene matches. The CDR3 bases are TGTGCCAGCAGTCCACAGGGGAACTATGGCTACACCTTC. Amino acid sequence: CASSPQGNYGYTF.

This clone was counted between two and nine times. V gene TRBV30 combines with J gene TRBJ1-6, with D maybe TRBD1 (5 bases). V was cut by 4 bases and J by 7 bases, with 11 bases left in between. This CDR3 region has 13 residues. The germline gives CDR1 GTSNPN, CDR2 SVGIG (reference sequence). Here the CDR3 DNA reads TGTGCCTGGAAGGGGCCCCTAAATTCACCCCTCCACTTT. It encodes CAWKGPLNSPLHF.

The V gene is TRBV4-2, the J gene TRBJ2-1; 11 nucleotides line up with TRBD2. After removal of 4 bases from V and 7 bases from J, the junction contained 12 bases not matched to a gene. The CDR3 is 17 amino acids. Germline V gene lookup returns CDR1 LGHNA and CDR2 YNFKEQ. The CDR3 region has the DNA TGTGCCAGCAGCCGGGAAATAGCGGGAGGGCCTTTAAATGAGCAGTTCTTC. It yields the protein CASSREIAGGPLNEQFF.

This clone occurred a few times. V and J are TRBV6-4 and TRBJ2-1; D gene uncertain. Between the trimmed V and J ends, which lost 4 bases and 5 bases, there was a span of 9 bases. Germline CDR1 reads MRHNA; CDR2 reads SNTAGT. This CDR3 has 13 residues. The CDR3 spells CASSGADNNEQFF. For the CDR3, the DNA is TGTGCCAGCAGTGGGGCTGACAACAATGAGCAGTTCTTC.

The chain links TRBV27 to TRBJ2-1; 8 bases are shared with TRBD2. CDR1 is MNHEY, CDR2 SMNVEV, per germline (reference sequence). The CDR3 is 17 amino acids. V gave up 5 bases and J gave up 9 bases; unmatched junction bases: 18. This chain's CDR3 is CASSQPSAGGPRSEQFF. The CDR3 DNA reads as TGTGCCAGCAGTCAACCTAGCGCGGGAGGCCCGCGCTCTGAGCAGTTCTTC.

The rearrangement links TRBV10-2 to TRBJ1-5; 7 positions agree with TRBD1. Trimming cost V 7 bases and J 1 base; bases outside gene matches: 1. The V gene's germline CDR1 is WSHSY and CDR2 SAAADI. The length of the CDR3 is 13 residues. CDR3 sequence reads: CASTTGSNQPQHF. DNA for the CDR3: TGCGCCAGCACGACAGGGAGCAATCAGCCCCAGCATTTT.

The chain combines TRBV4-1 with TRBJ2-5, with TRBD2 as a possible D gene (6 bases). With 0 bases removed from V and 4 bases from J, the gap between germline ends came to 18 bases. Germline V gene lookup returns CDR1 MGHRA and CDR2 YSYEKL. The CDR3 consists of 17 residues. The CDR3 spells CASSQEAGSVGGETQYF. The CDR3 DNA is TGCGCCAGCAGCCAAGAGGCCGGGAGCGTGGGAGGAGAGACCCAGTACTTC.

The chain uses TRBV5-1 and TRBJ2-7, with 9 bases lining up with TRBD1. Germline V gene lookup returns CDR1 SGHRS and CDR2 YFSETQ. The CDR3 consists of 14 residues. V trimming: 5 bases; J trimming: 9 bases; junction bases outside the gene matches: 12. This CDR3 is CASSRPGQGRGQYF. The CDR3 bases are TGCGCCAGCAGTCGACCGGGACAGGGACGAGGGCAGTACTTC.

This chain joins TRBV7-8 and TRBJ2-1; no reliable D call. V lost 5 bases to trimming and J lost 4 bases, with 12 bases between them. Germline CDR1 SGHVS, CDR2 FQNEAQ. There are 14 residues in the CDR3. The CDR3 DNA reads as TGTGCCAGCAGCCCCTACGGCAGGTACAATGAGCAGTTCTTC. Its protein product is CASSPYGRYNEQFF.

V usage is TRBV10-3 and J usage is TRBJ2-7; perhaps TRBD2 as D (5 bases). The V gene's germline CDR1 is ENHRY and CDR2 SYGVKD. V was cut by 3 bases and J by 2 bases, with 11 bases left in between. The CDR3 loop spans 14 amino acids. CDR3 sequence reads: CAISDGAAAYEQYF. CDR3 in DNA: TGTGCCATCAGTGACGGAGCGGCCGCCTACGAGCAGTACTTC.

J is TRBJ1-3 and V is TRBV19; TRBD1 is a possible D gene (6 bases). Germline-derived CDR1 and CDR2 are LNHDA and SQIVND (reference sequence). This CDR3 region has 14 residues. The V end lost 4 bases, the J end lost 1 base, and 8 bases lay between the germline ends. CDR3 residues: CASSTGASGNTIYF. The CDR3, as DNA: TGTGCCAGTAGTACAGGGGCTTCTGGAAACACCATATATTTT. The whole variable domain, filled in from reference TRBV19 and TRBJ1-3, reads DGGITQSPKYLFRKEGQNVTLSCEQNLNHDAMYWYRQDPGQGLRLIYYSQIVNDFQKGDIAEGYSVSREKKESFPLTVTSAQKNPTAFYLCASSTGASGNTIYFGEGSWLTVV.

The CDR3 coding sequence is TGCGCCAGCAGCCCCCACACAAGGGGTAATCAGCCCCAGCATTTT. Its protein product is CASSPHTRGNQPQHF. The chain couples TRBV4-1 to TRBJ1-5, with D maybe TRBD1 (5 bases). The germline V gene encodes CDR1 MGHRA and CDR2 YSYEKL. This CDR3 comprises 15 residues. With 4 bases removed from V and 4 bases from J, the gap between germline ends came to 14 bases.

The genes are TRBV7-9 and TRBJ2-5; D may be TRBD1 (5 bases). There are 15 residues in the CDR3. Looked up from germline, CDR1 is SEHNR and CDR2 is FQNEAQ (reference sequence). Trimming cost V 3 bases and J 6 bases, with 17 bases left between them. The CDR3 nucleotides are TGTGCCAGCAGCTTGGGGCGACCGTGGGTAAAGACCCAGTACTTC. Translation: CASSLGRPWVKTQYF.

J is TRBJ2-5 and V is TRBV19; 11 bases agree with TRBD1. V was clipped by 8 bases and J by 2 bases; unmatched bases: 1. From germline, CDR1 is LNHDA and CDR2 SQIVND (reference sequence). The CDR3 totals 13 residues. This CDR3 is CASRDRGQETQYF. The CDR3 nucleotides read TGTGCCAGTCGGGACAGGGGGCAAGAGACCCAGTACTTC.

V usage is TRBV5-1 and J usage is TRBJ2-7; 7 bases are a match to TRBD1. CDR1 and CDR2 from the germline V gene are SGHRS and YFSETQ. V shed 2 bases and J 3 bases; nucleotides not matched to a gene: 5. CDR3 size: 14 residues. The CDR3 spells CASSFPDRRYEQYF. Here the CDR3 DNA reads TGCGCCAGCAGCTTCCCGGACAGGCGCTACGAGCAGTACTTC.

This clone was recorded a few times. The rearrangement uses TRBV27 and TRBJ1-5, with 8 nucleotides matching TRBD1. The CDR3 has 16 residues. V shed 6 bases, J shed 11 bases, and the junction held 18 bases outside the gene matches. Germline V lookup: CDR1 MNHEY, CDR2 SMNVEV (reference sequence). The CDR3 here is CASRDSGQGYFLAQHF. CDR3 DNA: TGTGCCAGCAGAGATTCAGGACAGGGCTATTTTTTGGCCCAGCATTTT.

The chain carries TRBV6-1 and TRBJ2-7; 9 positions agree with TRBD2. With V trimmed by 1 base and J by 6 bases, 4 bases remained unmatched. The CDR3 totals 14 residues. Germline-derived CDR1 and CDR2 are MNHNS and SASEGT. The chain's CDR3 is CASSEGAGGFEQYF. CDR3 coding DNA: TGTGCCAGCAGTGAAGGAGCGGGAGGTTTCGAGCAGTACTTC.

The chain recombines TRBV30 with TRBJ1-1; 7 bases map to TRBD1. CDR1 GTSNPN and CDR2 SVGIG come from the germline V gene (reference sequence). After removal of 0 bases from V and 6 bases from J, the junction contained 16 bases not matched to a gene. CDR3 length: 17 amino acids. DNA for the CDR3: TGTGCCTGGAGTGTACCGGTTAGGGGGCGGGGGGGAGCTGAAGCTTTCTTT. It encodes CAWSVPVRGRGGAEAFF.

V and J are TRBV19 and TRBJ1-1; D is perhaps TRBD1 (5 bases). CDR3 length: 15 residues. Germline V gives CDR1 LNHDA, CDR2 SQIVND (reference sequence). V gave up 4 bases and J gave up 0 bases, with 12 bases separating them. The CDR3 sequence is CASSKGLVMNTEAFF. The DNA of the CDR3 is TGTGCCAGTAGTAAGGGGCTAGTAATGAACACTGAAGCTTTCTTT. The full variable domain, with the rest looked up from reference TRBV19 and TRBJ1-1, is DGGITQSPKYLFRKEGQNVTLSCEQNLNHDAMYWYRQDPGQGLRLIYYSQIVNDFQKGDIAEGYSVSREKKESFPLTVTSAQKNPTAFYLCASSKGLVMNTEAFFGQGTRLTVV.

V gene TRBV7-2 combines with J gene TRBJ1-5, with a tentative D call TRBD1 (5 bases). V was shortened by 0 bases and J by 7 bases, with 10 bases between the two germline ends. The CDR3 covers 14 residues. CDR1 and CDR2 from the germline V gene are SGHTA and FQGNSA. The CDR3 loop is CASSLAGVGQPQHF. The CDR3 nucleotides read TGTGCCAGCAGCTTAGCAGGGGTGGGACAGCCCCAGCATTTT.

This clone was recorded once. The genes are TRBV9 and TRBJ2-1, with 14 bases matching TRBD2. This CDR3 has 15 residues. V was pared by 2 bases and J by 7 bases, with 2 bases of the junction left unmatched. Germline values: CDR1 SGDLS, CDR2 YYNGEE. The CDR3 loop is CASSVGTSGRNEQFF. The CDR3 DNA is TGTGCCAGCAGCGTCGGGACTAGCGGGAGAAATGAGCAGTTCTTC.

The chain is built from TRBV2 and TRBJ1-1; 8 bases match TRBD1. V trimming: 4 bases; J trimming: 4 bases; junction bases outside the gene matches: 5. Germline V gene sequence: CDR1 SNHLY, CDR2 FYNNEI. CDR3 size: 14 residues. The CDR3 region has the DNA TGTGCCAGCAGTGTGAGGACAGGGCTCACTGAAGCTTTCTTT. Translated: CASSVRTGLTEAFF.

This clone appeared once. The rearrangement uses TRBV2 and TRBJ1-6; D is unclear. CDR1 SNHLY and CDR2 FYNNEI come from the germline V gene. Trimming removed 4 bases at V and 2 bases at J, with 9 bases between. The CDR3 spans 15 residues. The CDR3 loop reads CASSARGAYNSPLHF. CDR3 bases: TGTGCCAGCAGTGCGAGAGGCGCCTATAATTCACCCCTCCACTTT.

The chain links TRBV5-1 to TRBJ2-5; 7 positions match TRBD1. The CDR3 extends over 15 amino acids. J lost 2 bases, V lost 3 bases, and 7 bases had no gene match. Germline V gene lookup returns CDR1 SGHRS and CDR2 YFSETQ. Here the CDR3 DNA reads TGCGCCAGCAGCTACATCAGGGGGTTTCAAGAGACCCAGTACTTC. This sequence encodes CASSYIRGFQETQYF.